This TCR beta chain stems from a study of radiotherapy plus CTLA-4 blockade in lung cancer. The table came from immunoSEQ multiplex PCR; TCRdb's copy has only in-frame clones and leaves some out. The repertoire includes about 45,000 clones, 63% of them detected once, and roughly 20% sits in the top ten. The source is a human donor with non-small cell lung cancer who had a partial response to radiotherapy plus ipilimumab. This specimen was peripheral blood, taken from a patient treated with radiotherapy plus ipilimumab.

This CDR3 reads CSVSPGGSSYNEQFF. Written as DNA, the CDR3 is TGCAGCGTTTCTCCCGGAGGGAGCTCCTACAATGAGCAGTTCTTC. This chain connects TRBV29-1 to TRBJ2-1, with D perhaps matching TRBD2 (6 bases). Deletions cut 5 bases from V and 0 bases from J, with 14 bases between. The germline V gene encodes CDR1 SQVTM and CDR2 ANQGSEA. The CDR3 runs 15 residues.